This T cell receptor (beta chain) emerged from a study of post-analysis software for immune sequencing data. Study-wide results and limits: Included in a set of roughly five TRBV segments more frequent in patients than controls were TRBV5-6, TRBV5-1 and TRBV20-1.

V gave up 2 bases and J gave up 0 bases, with 11 bases separating them. CDR3 length: 15 residues. In germline, CDR1 is DFQATT, CDR2 SNEGSKA (reference sequence). Built from TCR beta cDNA, the libraries had unique molecular identifiers in them. TCRdb redid the calling of the PCR reads with MiXCR, one entry per CDR3 protein. The sample includes roughly 540,000 distinct CDR3 sequences, roughly 34% seen only once; the top ten take 4.5% to 7.5%. As to this clonotype: Its antigen is not identified.

The sequenced material came from blood. This clonotype was obtained from a girl between 2 and 17 years old with multiple sclerosis. V gene TRBV20-1 combines with J gene TRBJ1-5; D unclear. Here the CDR3 DNA reads TGCAGTGCTAGAACGGCAGTCGATAGCAATCAGCCCCAGCATTTT. This translates into CSARTAVDSNQPQHF.